This passage covers 11 T cell receptor beta chains from one sample sequenced in a study of early T cells in non-severe SARS-CoV-2 infection. TCRdb re-analysed the 5' RACE reads in MiXCR, keeping a single row per CDR3 protein. The table lists tens of thousands of distinct CDR3 sequences, about 12% of them singletons. Specimen: whole blood. These receptors were taken from an adult who was a healthcare worker with PCR-confirmed SARS-CoV-2 infection or an uninfected control (not recorded which).

For this clonotype: A single base separates this from a much larger clone, so it may be a read error. The gene calls are TRBV6-4 and TRBJ2-3; TRBD1 matches at 9 bases. Germline assignment: CDR1 MRHNA and CDR2 SNTAGT. The V segment lost 10 bases and the J segment 6 bases; nucleotides outside the gene matches: 5. This CDR3 has 12 amino acids. The DNA for the CDR3 is TGTGCCAATGGACAGGGGACGGATACGCAGTATTTT. Its translation: CANGQGTDTQYF.

This chain joins TRBV15 and TRBJ2-1; 15 bases are shared with TRBD2. V gave up 1 base and J gave up 5 bases; unmatched junction bases: 6. CDR3 size: 18 residues. Germline loops: CDR1 LNHNV, CDR2 YYDKDF (reference sequence). In nucleotides, the CDR3 is TGTGCCACCAGCAGAGGTGGGACTAGCGGGAGGCACGACAATGAGCAGTTCTTC. Its translation is CATSRGGTSGRHDNEQFF.

In this sample, this clonotype turned up many times. The V gene is TRBV11-2, the J gene TRBJ1-2; 10 nucleotides align to TRBD1. Per the germline V gene, CDR1 is SGHAT and CDR2 is FQNNGV. After removal of 0 bases from V and 6 bases from J, the junction contained 7 bases not matched to a gene. This CDR3 comprises 16 residues. CDR3: CASSLDGATGGHGYTF. CDR3 sequence (DNA): TGTGCCAGCAGCTTAGATGGGGCGACAGGGGGCCATGGCTACACCTTC.

The sample holds many counts of this clonotype. J is TRBJ2-3 and V is TRBV5-1; D is ambiguous. Trimming took 0 bases from V and 7 from J, leaving 9 bases between them. This CDR3 contains 13 residues. Per germline, CDR1 SGHRS and CDR2 YFSETQ. In DNA, the CDR3 is TGCGCCAGCAGCTTGGCTCAGGAGTATACGCAGTATTTT. This codes for CASSLAQEYTQYF.

This clonotype was detected only a few times. The J gene is TRBJ2-4, the V gene TRBV6-2 or TRBV6-3; 12 positions agree with TRBD2. Germline assignment: CDR1 MNHEY and CDR2 SVGEGT. The CDR3 has 20 residues. The junction had 14 bases not matched to a gene; V was cut back by 4 bases and J by 1 base. CDR3 residues: CASSSLGPRLAGEAKNIQYF. The CDR3 DNA is TGTGCCAGCAGTTCCCTAGGCCCGCGACTAGCGGGGGAGGCCAAAAACATTCAGTACTTC.

This clonotype came up many times. The chain recombines TRBV20-1 with TRBJ2-1, with D perhaps matching TRBD2 (6 bases). V was pared by 1 base and J by 3 bases, with 13 bases between. CDR3 size: 15 residues. CDR1 is DFQATT and CDR2 is SNEGSKA in the germline V gene (reference sequence). CDR3 in amino acids: CSARVEGRFYNEQFF. In DNA, the CDR3 is TGCAGTGCTAGAGTGGAGGGTCGCTTCTACAATGAGCAGTTCTTC.

This clonotype was observed many times. The chain has TRBV6-6 and TRBJ2-7; 8 nucleotides align to TRBD1. The CDR3 contains 15 residues. Losses at the gene ends were 8 bases for V and 3 bases for J; bases not matched to a gene: 12. The germline V gene encodes CDR1 MNHNY and CDR2 SVGAGI (reference sequence). The CDR3 spells CASGPTGQALYEQYF. DNA for the CDR3: TGTGCCAGCGGACCAACGGGACAGGCTCTCTACGAGCAGTACTTC.

This clonotype has a handful of counts. V gene TRBV5-8 combines with J gene TRBJ1-6, with D unresolved. Trimming pared 2 bases from V and 0 bases from J, leaving 12 bases between. CDR3 size: 17 residues. Per germline, CDR1 SGHTS and CDR2 YDEGEE. The chain's CDR3 is CASSFWQKSSYNSPLHF. The CDR3 DNA sequence: TGTGCCAGCAGCTTTTGGCAGAAGAGCTCCTATAATTCACCCCTCCACTTT. Together with reference TRBV5-8 and TRBJ1-6, the CDR3 gives the full variable domain: EAGVTQSPTHLIKTRGQQATLRCSPISGHTSVYWYQQALGLGLQFLLWYDEGEERNRGNFPPRFSGRQFPNYSSELNVNALELEDSALYLCASSFWQKSSYNSPLHFGNGTRLTVT.

V gene TRBV9 combines with J gene TRBJ1-1; 7 nucleotides align to TRBD1. CDR3 length: 15 amino acids. V lost 4 bases, J lost 0 bases, and 6 bases stayed unmatched. Germline V lookup: CDR1 SGDLS, CDR2 YYNGEE. The CDR3 loop is CASSLTGALNTEAFF. The CDR3 DNA is TGTGCCAGCAGCCTTACAGGGGCTCTGAACACTGAAGCTTTCTTT.

The chain links TRBV11-3 to TRBJ2-2; D gene uncertain. Germline V gene lookup returns CDR1 SGHNT and CDR2 YENEEA. V was clipped by 1 base and J by 0 bases, with 0 bases between them. The CDR3 extends over 13 amino acids. The CDR3 DNA follows: TGTGCCAGCAGCTTAGCGAACACCGGGGAGCTGTTTTTT. It translates to CASSLANTGELFF.

There are many counts of this clonotype. The chain uses TRBV2 and TRBJ1-5; D unclear. CDR3 size: 16 residues. Per germline, CDR1 SNHLY and CDR2 FYNNEI. V shed 5 bases and J shed 2 bases, with 16 bases lying between them. CDR3 protein: CASSIASPVGNQPQHF. CDR3 coding DNA: TGTGCCAGCAGTATAGCGTCACCGGTTGGCAATCAGCCCCAGCATTTT.